Presented here are 10 T cell receptor beta chains from one specimen sequenced in a study of T cell repertoires in ileal Crohn's disease. Using immunoSEQ multiplex PCR, the repertoire was profiled, and TCRdb retains in-frame clones only, with some absent. The sample lists several thousand clones, around four fifths occurring once. Specimen: ileal tissue. These receptors all stem from an adult with Crohn's disease.

The count of this clone is one. The CDR3 sequence is CAISERGTDTQYF. CDR3 sequence (DNA): TGTGCCATCAGTGAAAGGGGCACAGATACGCAGTATTTT. The chain recombines TRBV10-3 with TRBJ2-3; D gene ambiguous. In germline, CDR1 is ENHRY, CDR2 SYGVKD. The V end lost 3 bases, the J end lost 1 base, and 5 bases lay between the germline ends. CDR3 size: 13 residues.

This rearrangement joins TRBV6-1 to TRBJ1-1; D remains ambiguous. Deletions cut 5 bases from V and 1 base from J, with 11 bases between. There are 14 residues in the CDR3. CDR1 MNHNS and CDR2 SASEGT come from the germline V gene. The CDR3 spells CASSKGQENTEAFF. The CDR3 DNA is TGTGCCAGCAGTAAAGGGCAGGAGAACACTGAAGCTTTCTTT.

V usage is TRBV19 and J usage is TRBJ2-7; weak D call: TRBD2 (5 bases). Trimming left V 5 bases short and J 0 bases short, with 11 bases between. The CDR3 spans 14 residues. The germline gives CDR1 LNHDA, CDR2 SQIVND (reference sequence). In nucleotides, the CDR3 is TGTGCCAGTAGTGCACCTGGGAGCTCCTACGAGCAGTACTTC. Its translation is CASSAPGSSYEQYF.

V usage is TRBV7-2 and J usage is TRBJ2-7; D might be TRBD2 (6 bases). With 0 bases removed from V and 6 bases from J, the gap between germline ends came to 12 bases. The length of the CDR3 is 14 residues. Germline CDR1 SGHTA, CDR2 FQGNSA. The CDR3 protein is CASSLAWGDSEQYF. The DNA for the CDR3 is TGTGCCAGCAGCTTAGCTTGGGGGGATAGCGAGCAGTACTTC.

The V and J genes are TRBV28 and TRBJ2-7; D is possibly TRBD2 (6 bases). Germline CDR1 and CDR2: MDHEN and SYDVKM. V lost 3 bases and J 1 base, leaving 10 bases between the germline ends. The CDR3 runs to 14 residues. CDR3 sequence reads: CASSFPGTSYEQYF. In DNA form, the CDR3 reads TGTGCCAGCAGTTTCCCAGGGACTTCCTACGAGCAGTACTTC.

Only one count was recorded for this clone. The chain recombines TRBV27 with TRBJ2-1; 8 nucleotides match TRBD1. With V trimmed by 4 bases and J by 1 base, 6 bases remained unmatched. CDR1 and CDR2 from the germline V gene are MNHEY and SMNVEV (reference sequence). The CDR3 contains 16 residues. CDR3 in amino acids: CASSSYRQGSYNEQFF. The CDR3 DNA sequence: TGTGCCAGCAGTTCATATAGACAGGGGTCCTACAATGAGCAGTTCTTC.

V usage is TRBV9 and J usage is TRBJ2-2; D may be TRBD1 (6 bases). This CDR3 comprises 15 residues. V dropped 3 bases and J dropped 2 bases, with 11 bases sitting between them. CDR1 and CDR2 from the germline V gene are SGDLS and YYNGEE. The CDR3 DNA reads as TGTGCCAGCAGCGACCGGGACACAAACACCGGGGAGCTGTTTTTT. This gives the protein CASSDRDTNTGELFF.

The V and J genes are TRBV27 and TRBJ2-1; D may be TRBD2 (5 bases). Per germline, CDR1 MNHEY and CDR2 SMNVEV (reference sequence). Trimming took 5 bases from V and 6 from J, leaving 14 bases between them. CDR3 size: 14 residues. CDR3 region: CASSSSTLGNEQFF. For the CDR3, the DNA is TGTGCCAGCAGTAGCTCGACACTAGGCAATGAGCAGTTCTTC.

This clone was counted between two and nine times. The chain is built from TRBV4-1 and TRBJ1-1; D is undetermined. The CDR3 extends over 16 amino acids. V lost 2 bases and J 0 bases, leaving 13 bases between the germline ends. From germline, CDR1 is MGHRA and CDR2 YSYEKL. CDR3 in amino acids: CASSQPTTPVNTEAFF. The CDR3 nucleotides read TGCGCCAGCAGCCAACCGACGACACCTGTGAACACTGAAGCTTTCTTT.

The chain recombines TRBV19 with TRBJ1-1; D not resolved. Trimming removed 9 bases from V and 5 bases from J, with 13 bases in between. The CDR3 runs to 12 residues. Germline V lookup: CDR1 LNHDA, CDR2 SQIVND (reference sequence). The CDR3 sequence is CASTDYGTEAFF. The CDR3 DNA follows: TGTGCCAGCACTGATTATGGGACTGAAGCTTTCTTT.